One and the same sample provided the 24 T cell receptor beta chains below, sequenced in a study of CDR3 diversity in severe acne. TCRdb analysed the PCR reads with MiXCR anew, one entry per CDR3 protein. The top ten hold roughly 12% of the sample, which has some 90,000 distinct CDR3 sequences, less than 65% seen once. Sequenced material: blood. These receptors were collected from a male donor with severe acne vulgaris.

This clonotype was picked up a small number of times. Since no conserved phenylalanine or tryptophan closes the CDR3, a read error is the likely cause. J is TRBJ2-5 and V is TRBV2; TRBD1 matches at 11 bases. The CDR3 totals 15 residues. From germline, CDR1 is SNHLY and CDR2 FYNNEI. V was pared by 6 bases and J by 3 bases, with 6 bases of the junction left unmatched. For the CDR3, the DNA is TGTGCCAGCAGGCCCCGGGACAGGGGGGAAGAGACCCAGTACTCC. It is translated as CASRPRDRGEETQYS.

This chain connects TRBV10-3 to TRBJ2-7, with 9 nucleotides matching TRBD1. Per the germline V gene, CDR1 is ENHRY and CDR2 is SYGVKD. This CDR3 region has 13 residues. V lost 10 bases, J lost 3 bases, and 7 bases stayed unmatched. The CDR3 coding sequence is TGTGCCACCGGACTGACAGGGGGCTACGAGCAGTACTTC. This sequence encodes CATGLTGGYEQYF.

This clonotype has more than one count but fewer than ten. The CDR3: CASSRFVREAGELFF. In DNA, the CDR3 is TGTGCCAGTAGTAGGTTCGTGCGGGAGGCCGGGGAGCTGTTTTTT. The chain recombines TRBV19 with TRBJ2-2; 8 nucleotides align to TRBD2. The germline V gene encodes CDR1 LNHDA and CDR2 SQIVND (reference sequence). The CDR3 runs to 15 residues. J lost 6 bases, V lost 4 bases, and 7 bases had no gene match.

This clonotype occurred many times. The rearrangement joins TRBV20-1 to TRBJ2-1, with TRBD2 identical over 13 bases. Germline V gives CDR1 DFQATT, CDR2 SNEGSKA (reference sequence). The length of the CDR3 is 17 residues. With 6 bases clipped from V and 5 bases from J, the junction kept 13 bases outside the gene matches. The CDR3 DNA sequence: TGCAGTGCCACCGGGACTAGCGGGGCCCTTATCAACAATGAGCAGTTCTTC. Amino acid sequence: CSATGTSGALINNEQFF.

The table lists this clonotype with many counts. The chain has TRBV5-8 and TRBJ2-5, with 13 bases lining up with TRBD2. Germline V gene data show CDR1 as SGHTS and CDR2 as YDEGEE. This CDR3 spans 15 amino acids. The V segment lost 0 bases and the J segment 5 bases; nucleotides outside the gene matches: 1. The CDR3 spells CASSLAGLAGETQYF. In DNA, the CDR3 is TGTGCCAGCAGCTTGGCGGGACTAGCGGGGGAGACCCAGTACTTC.

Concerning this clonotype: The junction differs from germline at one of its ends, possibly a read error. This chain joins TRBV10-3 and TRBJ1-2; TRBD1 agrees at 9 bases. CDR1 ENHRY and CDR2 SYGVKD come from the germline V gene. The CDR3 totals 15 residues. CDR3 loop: CASSSQQGAIYGYTF. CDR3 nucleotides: TGTGCCAGCAGTTCTCAACAGGGGGCGATCTATGGCTACACCTTC.

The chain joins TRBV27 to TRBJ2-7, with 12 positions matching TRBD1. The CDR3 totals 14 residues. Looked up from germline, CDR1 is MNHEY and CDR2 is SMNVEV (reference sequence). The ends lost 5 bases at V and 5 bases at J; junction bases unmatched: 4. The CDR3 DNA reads TGTGCCAGCAGTCCGGGGACAGGGGGCCACGAGCAGTACTTC. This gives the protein CASSPGTGGHEQYF.

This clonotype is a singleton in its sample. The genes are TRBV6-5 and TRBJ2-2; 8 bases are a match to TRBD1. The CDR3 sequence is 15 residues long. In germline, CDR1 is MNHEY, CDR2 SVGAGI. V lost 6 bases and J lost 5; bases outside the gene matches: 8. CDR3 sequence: CASRRDRGNTGELFF. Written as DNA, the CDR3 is TGTGCCAGCAGACGTGACAGGGGAAATACCGGGGAGCTGTTTTTT.

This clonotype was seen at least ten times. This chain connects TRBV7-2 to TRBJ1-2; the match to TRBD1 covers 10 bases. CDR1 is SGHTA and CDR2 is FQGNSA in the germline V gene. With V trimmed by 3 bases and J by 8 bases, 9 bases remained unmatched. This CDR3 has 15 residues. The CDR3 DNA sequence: TGTGCCAGCAGCTTGGGGACAGGGGTTTATGGCGGCTACACCTTC. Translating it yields CASSLGTGVYGGYTF.

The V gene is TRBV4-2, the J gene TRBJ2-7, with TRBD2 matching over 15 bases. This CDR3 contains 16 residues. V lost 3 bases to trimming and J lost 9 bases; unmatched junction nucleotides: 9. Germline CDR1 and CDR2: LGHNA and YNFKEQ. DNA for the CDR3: TGTGCCAGCAGCCAGGGACTAGCGGGAGGACAGCAGGTGCAGTACTTC. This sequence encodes CASSQGLAGGQQVQYF.

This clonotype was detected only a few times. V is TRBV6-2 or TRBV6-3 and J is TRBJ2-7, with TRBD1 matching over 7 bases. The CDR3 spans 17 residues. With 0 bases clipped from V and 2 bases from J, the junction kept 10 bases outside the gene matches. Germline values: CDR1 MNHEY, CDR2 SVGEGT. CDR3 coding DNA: TGTGCCAGCAGTTACTCGAGGGGACAGAGCCTACCCTACGAGCAGTACTTC. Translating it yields CASSYSRGQSLPYEQYF.

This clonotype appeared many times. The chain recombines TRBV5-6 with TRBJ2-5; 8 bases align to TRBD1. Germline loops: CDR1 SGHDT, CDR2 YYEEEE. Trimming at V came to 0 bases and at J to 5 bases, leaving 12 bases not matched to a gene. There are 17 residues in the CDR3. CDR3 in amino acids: CASSLAGAGGRRETQYF. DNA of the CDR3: TGTGCCAGCAGCTTGGCCGGGGCAGGGGGCAGGAGGGAGACCCAGTACTTC.

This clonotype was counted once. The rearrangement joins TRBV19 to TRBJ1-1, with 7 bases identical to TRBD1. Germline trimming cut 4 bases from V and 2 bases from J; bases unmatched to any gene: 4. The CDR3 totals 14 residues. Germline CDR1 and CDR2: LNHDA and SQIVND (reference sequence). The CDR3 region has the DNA TGTGCCAGTAGTACCGGGACAGTTAACACTGAAGCTTTCTTT. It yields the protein CASSTGTVNTEAFF.

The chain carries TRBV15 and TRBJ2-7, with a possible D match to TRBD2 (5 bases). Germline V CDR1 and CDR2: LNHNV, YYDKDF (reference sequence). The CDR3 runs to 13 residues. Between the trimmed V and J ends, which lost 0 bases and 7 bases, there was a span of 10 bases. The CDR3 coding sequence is TGTGCCACCAGCAGAGATGGACGGGAAGAGCAGTACTTC. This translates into CATSRDGREEQYF.

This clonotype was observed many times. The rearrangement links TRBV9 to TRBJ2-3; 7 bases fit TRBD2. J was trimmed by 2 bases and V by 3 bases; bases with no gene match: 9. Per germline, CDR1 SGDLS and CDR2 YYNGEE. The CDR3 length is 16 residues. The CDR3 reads CASSAGLDGYTDTQYF. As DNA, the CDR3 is TGTGCCAGCAGCGCCGGACTAGATGGCTACACAGATACGCAGTATTTT.

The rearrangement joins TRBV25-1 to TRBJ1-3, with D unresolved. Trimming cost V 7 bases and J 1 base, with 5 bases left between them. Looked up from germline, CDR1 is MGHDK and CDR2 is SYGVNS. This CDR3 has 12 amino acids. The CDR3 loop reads CASTGSGNTIYF. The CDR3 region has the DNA TGTGCCAGCACAGGATCTGGAAACACCATATATTTT.

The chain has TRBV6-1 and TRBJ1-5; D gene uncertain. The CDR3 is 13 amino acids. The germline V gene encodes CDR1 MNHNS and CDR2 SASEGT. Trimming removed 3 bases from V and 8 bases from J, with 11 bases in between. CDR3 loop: CASSEGASEPQHF. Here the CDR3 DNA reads TGTGCCAGCAGTGAGGGAGCGAGTGAGCCCCAGCATTTT.

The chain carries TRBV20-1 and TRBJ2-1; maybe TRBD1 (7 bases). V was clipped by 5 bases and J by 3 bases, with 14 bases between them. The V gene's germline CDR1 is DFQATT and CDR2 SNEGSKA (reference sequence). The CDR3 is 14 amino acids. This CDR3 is CSAPTGDFYNEQFF. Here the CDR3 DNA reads TGCAGTGCTCCTACAGGGGACTTCTACAATGAGCAGTTCTTC.

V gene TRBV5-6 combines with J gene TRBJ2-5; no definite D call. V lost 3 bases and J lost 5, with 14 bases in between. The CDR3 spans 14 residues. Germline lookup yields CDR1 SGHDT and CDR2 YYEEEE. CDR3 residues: CASSWTGTGETQYF. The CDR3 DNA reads TGTGCCAGCAGCTGGACGGGTACCGGGGAGACCCAGTACTTC.

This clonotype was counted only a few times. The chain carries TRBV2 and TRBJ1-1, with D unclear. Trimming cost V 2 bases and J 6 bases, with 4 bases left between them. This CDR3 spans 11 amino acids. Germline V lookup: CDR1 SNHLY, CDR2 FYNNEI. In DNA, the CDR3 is TGTGCCAGCAGTGAATGGCCTGAAGCTTTCTTT. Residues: CASSEWPEAFF.

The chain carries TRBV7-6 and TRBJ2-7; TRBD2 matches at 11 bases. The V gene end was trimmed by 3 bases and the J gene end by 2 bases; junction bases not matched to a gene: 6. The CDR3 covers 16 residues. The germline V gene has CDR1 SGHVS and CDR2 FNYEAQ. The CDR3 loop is CASSFRLAGGAYEQYF. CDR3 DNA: TGTGCCAGCAGCTTCAGGCTAGCGGGGGGTGCCTACGAGCAGTACTTC.

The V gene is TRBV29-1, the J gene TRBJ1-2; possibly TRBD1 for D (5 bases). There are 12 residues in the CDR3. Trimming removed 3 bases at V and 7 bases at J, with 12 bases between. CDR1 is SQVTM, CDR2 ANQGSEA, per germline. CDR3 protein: CSVEAGKSGYTF. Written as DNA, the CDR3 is TGCAGCGTTGAGGCAGGGAAAAGTGGCTACACCTTC.

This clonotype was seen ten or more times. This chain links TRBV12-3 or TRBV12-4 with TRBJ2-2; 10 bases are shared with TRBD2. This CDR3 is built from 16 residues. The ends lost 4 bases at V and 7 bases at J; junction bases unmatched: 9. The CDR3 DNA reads TGTGCCAGCAGTTGGGCTAGCGGGAGTCGGGTCGGGGAGCTGTTTTTT. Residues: CASSWASGSRVGELFF.

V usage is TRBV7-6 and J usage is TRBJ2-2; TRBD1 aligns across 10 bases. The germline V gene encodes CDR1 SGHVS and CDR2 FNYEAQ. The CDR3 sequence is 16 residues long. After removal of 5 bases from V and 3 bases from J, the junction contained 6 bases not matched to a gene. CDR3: CASSVGQGPHTGELFF. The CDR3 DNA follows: TGTGCCAGCAGCGTGGGACAGGGGCCCCACACCGGGGAGCTGTTTTTT.